These T cell receptor beta chains were read from a single sample in a study of T cell responses to AZD1222 COVID-19 vaccine. Profiling relied on immunoSEQ multiplex PCR, and the TCRdb table lists in-frame clones only, not all of them. The sample consists of 100,000 to 130,000 clones, just over 85% of them appearing once. The input for sequencing was peripheral blood, taken on day 0 of AZD1222 vaccination. The receptors derive from an adult in good health. Both conserved end residues are part of each CDR3. A D gene is named only where the DNA matches it firmly. Size values are once, few and many counts, or a class for expanded clones, and some rows have none.

abundance: .; j_gene: TRBJ2-5; d_gene: TRBD2; v_gene: TRBV27; CDR3aa: CASSSHPAGGDETQYF; CDR3nt: TGTGCCAGCAGTTCACACCCAGCGGGGGGGGACGAGACCCAGTACTTC
abundance: .; j_gene: TRBJ1-1; d_gene: .; v_gene: TRBV14; CDR3aa: CASSPRFFAEAFF; CDR3nt: TGTGCCAGCAGCCCCCGATTCTTCGCTGAAGCTTTCTTT
abundance: .; j_gene: TRBJ1-4; d_gene: .; v_gene: TRBV27; CDR3aa: CASSLGGALFEKLFF; CDR3nt: TGTGCCAGCAGTTTAGGGGGGGCGCTTTTTGAAAAACTGTTTTTT
abundance: .; j_gene: TRBJ1-2; d_gene: .; v_gene: TRBV5-6; CDR3aa: CASSYGYGYTF; CDR3nt: TGTGCCAGCAGCTATGGTTATGGCTACACCTTC
abundance: .; j_gene: TRBJ2-1; d_gene: .; v_gene: TRBV6-2/TRBV6-3; CDR3aa: CASSNYYNEQFF; CDR3nt: TGTGCCAGCAGTAACTACTACAATGAGCAGTTCTTC
abundance: .; j_gene: TRBJ2-3; d_gene: .; v_gene: TRBV6-6; CDR3aa: CASSYHPPVDTQYF; CDR3nt: TGTGCCAGCAGTTACCACCCCCCAGTCGATACGCAGTATTTT
abundance: .; j_gene: TRBJ1-5; d_gene: .; v_gene: TRBV28; CDR3aa: CASSPWRASNQPQHF; CDR3nt: TGTGCCAGCAGTCCGTGGCGGGCAAGCAATCAGCCCCAGCATTTT
abundance: .; j_gene: TRBJ2-7; d_gene: .; v_gene: TRBV7-2; CDR3aa: CASSLASGRQYEQYF; CDR3nt: TGTGCCAGCAGCTTAGCGAGTGGACGGCAATACGAGCAGTACTTC
abundance: .; j_gene: TRBJ2-5; d_gene: .; v_gene: TRBV6-5; CDR3aa: CASRATDPQETQYF; CDR3nt: TGTGCCAGCCGCGCGACAGATCCTCAAGAGACCCAGTACTTC
abundance: .; j_gene: TRBJ2-5; d_gene: .; v_gene: TRBV19; CDR3aa: CASRTDQETQYF; CDR3nt: TGTGCCAGCAGGACAGACCAAGAGACCCAGTACTTC
abundance: .; j_gene: TRBJ1-2; d_gene: .; v_gene: TRBV28; CDR3aa: CASSLLGGYTF; CDR3nt: TGTGCCAGCAGTTTGCTCGGTGGCTACACCTTC
abundance: .; j_gene: TRBJ1-3; d_gene: TRBD1; v_gene: TRBV6-5; CDR3aa: CASSSRTGTGGNTIYF; CDR3nt: TGTGCCAGCAGTTCCAGGACAGGGACTGGAGGAAACACCATATATTTT
abundance: .; j_gene: TRBJ1-1; d_gene: .; v_gene: TRBV6-2/TRBV6-3; CDR3aa: CASSRGRNTEAFF; CDR3nt: TGTGCCAGCAGCCGCGGACGGAACACTGAAGCTTTCTTT
abundance: .; j_gene: TRBJ2-1; d_gene: .; v_gene: TRBV5-1; CDR3aa: CASSFGIRDNNEQFF; CDR3nt: TGCGCCAGCAGCTTCGGGATCAGAGACAACAATGAGCAGTTCTTC
abundance: once; j_gene: TRBJ1-2; d_gene: TRBD1; v_gene: TRBV9; CDR3aa: CASSVGGTGASYGYTF; CDR3nt: TGTGCCAGCAGCGTAGGCGGTACAGGGGCTAGCTATGGCTACACCTTC